Listed below are T cell receptor beta chains from one sample, sequenced in a study of OX40 agonist ivuxolimab in advanced cancers. Produced via immunoSEQ multiplex PCR; TCRdb's table is partial and in-frame only. The table shows about 84,000 clones, with roughly 84% occurring only once. This specimen consisted of CD4+ or CD8+ T cells sorted from blood, obtained in a trial of the OX40 agonist ivuxolimab. The receptors were gathered from an adult with an advanced solid tumor such as melanoma, head and neck, liver or kidney cancer. CDR3s include the opening cysteine and the closing phenylalanine or tryptophan. The D gene is left open where the match is weak. The size field is filled for only some rows; it gives once, few, many or a size class.

J gene: TRBJ2-3
clone size: .
V gene: TRBV15
D gene: .
CDR3 length: 18
CDR3 DNA: TGTGCCACCAGCAGAGCCCGCCCCGGGGCGGGGGCCACAGATACGCAGTATTTT
CDR3 protein: CATSRARPGAGATDTQYF

J gene: TRBJ1-1
clone size: .
V gene: TRBV5-6
D gene: TRBD1
CDR3 length: 13
CDR3 DNA: TGTGCCAGCAGCTTGGGGGACAGGCGGGAAGCTTTCTTT
CDR3 protein: CASSLGDRREAFF

J gene: TRBJ1-2
clone size: .
V gene: TRBV7-2
D gene: .
CDR3 length: 12
CDR3 DNA: TGTGCCAGCAGCAAAACAGGGAATGGCTACACCTTC
CDR3 protein: CASSKTGNGYTF

J gene: TRBJ2-7
clone size: .
V gene: TRBV7-2
D gene: .
CDR3 length: 13
CDR3 DNA: TGTGCCAGCAGCTCCCAGGGAAATTACGAGCAGTACTTC
CDR3 protein: CASSSQGNYEQYF

J gene: TRBJ2-7
clone size: .
V gene: TRBV4-3
D gene: TRBD2
CDR3 length: 18
CDR3 DNA: TGCGCCAGCAGCCGAGGGGGTAGAGCGGGGGGGCCTCGGTACGAGCAGTACTTC
CDR3 protein: CASSRGGRAGGPRYEQYF

J gene: TRBJ2-1
clone size: .
V gene: TRBV19
D gene: TRBD1
CDR3 length: 15
CDR3 DNA: TGTGCCAGTAGTACCGGGACAGCGTCTGGGAGTGAGCAGTTCTTC
CDR3 protein: CASSTGTASGSEQFF

J gene: TRBJ2-6
clone size: .
V gene: TRBV7-2
D gene: .
CDR3 length: 18
CDR3 DNA: TGTGCCAGCAGATCCCTCAGAGGGCTCGACTCTGGGGCCAACGTCCTGACTTTC
CDR3 protein: CASRSLRGLDSGANVLTF

J gene: TRBJ2-4
clone size: .
V gene: TRBV2
D gene: TRBD1
CDR3 length: 13
CDR3 DNA: TGTGCCAGCAGTGTGACAGGGGAAAACATTCAGTACTTC
CDR3 protein: CASSVTGENIQYF

J gene: TRBJ1-1
clone size: .
V gene: TRBV29-1
D gene: .
CDR3 length: 13
CDR3 DNA: TGCAGCGTCAAAGGCCGGCTGACGGGGGCAACTTTCTTT
CDR3 protein: CSVKGRLTGATFF

J gene: TRBJ2-1
clone size: .
V gene: TRBV7-9
D gene: .
CDR3 length: 13
CDR3 DNA: TGTGCCAGCAGCTCTGGGGGTGGGGGTGAGCAGTTCTTC
CDR3 protein: CASSSGGGGEQFF

J gene: TRBJ1-2
clone size: .
V gene: TRBV6-5
D gene: .
CDR3 length: 16
CDR3 DNA: TGTGCCAGCAGTTACTCGAGCCCCGGAGATGGTTGGAGCTACACCTTC
CDR3 protein: CASSYSSPGDGWSYTF

J gene: TRBJ2-5
clone size: .
V gene: TRBV5-1
D gene: .
CDR3 length: 15
CDR3 DNA: TGCGCCAGCAGCTTGAGCCTAGCTGAGACTGGGACCCAGTACTTC
CDR3 protein: CASSLSLAETGTQYF

J gene: TRBJ2-4
clone size: .
V gene: TRBV4-1
D gene: .
CDR3 length: 15
CDR3 DNA: TGCGCCAGCAGCTCCCGGGACATGGGCCTGAACATTCAGTACTTC
CDR3 protein: CASSSRDMGLNIQYF

J gene: TRBJ1-1
clone size: .
V gene: TRBV9
D gene: .
CDR3 length: 14
CDR3 DNA: TGTGCCAGCAGCATACAAGACAGAGACACTGAAGCTTTCTTT
CDR3 protein: CASSIQDRDTEAFF

J gene: TRBJ2-3
clone size: .
V gene: TRBV28
D gene: .
CDR3 length: 13
CDR3 DNA: TGTGCCAGCAGTTTACCCCGGGGAAATACGCAGTATTTT
CDR3 protein: CASSLPRGNTQYF

J gene: TRBJ2-5
clone size: .
V gene: TRBV5-1
D gene: .
CDR3 length: 12
CDR3 DNA: TGCGCCAGCAGCTTGGTGGAGCGTGACCAGTACTTC
CDR3 protein: CASSLVERDQYF

J gene: TRBJ1-5
clone size: once
V gene: TRBV28
D gene: .
CDR3 length: 13
CDR3 DNA: TGTGCCAGCAGTTTTCAGGGCGGGCAGCCCCAGCATTTT
CDR3 protein: CASSFQGGQPQHF